These 21 T cell receptor beta chains share one sample of origin, sequenced in a study of OX40 agonist ivuxolimab in advanced cancers. Measured with immunoSEQ multiplex PCR; TCRdb has only the in-frame clones, and not every one. Here the sample spans 80,000 to 95,000 clones, 80% to 90% being singletons. The sample consisted of CD4+ or CD8+ T cells sorted from blood, taken in a trial of the OX40 agonist ivuxolimab. Every receptor here comes from an adult with an advanced solid tumor such as melanoma, head and neck, liver or kidney cancer.

The V gene is TRBV10-3, the J gene TRBJ1-2; 12 bases are shared with TRBD1. The CDR3 is 15 amino acids. After removal of 2 bases from V and 4 bases from J, the junction contained 2 bases not matched to a gene. The germline CDR1 and CDR2 sequences are ENHRY and SYGVKD. The CDR3 region has the DNA TGTGCCATCAGTGAGGGGACAGGGGGCGTCTATGGCTACACCTTC. Protein sequence: CAISEGTGGVYGYTF.

J is TRBJ1-2 and V is TRBV5-1, with D tentatively TRBD1 (5 bases). The V gene lost 0 bases and the J gene lost 3 bases, with 12 bases spanning the gap. The CDR3 extends over 15 amino acids. CDR1 SGHRS and CDR2 YFSETQ come from the germline V gene. The CDR3 nucleotides read TGCGCCAGCAGCTTGGATCCGGGGGTGGACTATGGCTACACCTTC. Its translation is CASSLDPGVDYGYTF.

The chain links TRBV27 to TRBJ1-5, with D hard to call. The CDR3 loop spans 13 amino acids. Germline CDR1 and CDR2: MNHEY and SMNVEV (reference sequence). The V end lost 8 bases, the J end lost 6 bases, and 14 bases lay between the germline ends. The CDR3 is CASRPDLGQPQHF. Written as DNA, the CDR3 is TGTGCCAGCCGACCTGACCTGGGTCAGCCCCAGCATTTT.

This sequence joins TRBV29-1 and TRBJ1-4; D perhaps matches TRBD1 (5 bases). The CDR3 spans 12 residues. V dropped 7 bases and J dropped 4 bases, with 10 bases sitting between them. The germline V gene encodes CDR1 SQVTM and CDR2 ANQGSEA. CDR3 nucleotide sequence: TGCAGCGCCCGGGGGGGTAATGAAAAACTGTTTTTT. Translating gives CSARGGNEKLFF.

The chain couples TRBV7-8 to TRBJ1-4; no clear D gene. The CDR3 sequence is 15 residues long. V lost 1 base to trimming and J lost 3 bases, with 9 bases between them. Looked up from germline, CDR1 is SGHVS and CDR2 is FQNEAQ. The CDR3 protein is CASSLDGGPNEKLFF. CDR3 DNA sequence: TGTGCCAGCAGCTTAGATGGAGGCCCTAATGAAAAACTGTTTTTT.

The genes are TRBV5-4 and TRBJ1-6, with D uncertain. CDR1 is SGHNT, CDR2 YYREEE, per germline (reference sequence). V lost 5 bases and J lost 7, with 7 bases in between. CDR3 length: 12 residues. The DNA for the CDR3 is TGTGCCAGCAGGACCGAGAATTCACCCCTCCACTTT. Amino acid sequence: CASRTENSPLHF.

The rearrangement links TRBV7-6 to TRBJ2-7; D might be TRBD2 (5 bases). V was shortened by 5 bases and J by 4 bases, with 15 bases between the two germline ends. From germline, CDR1 is SGHVS and CDR2 FNYEAQ. The length of the CDR3 is 14 residues. The CDR3 here is CASSLDLTRYEQYF. The CDR3 nucleotides read TGTGCCAGCAGCCTGGACTTGACCAGGTACGAGCAGTACTTC.

To note about this clone: The same CDR3 can be traced to other DNA sequences in this sample. The chain employs TRBV20-1 and TRBJ1-2; perhaps TRBD1 as D (5 bases). V was cut by 6 bases and J by 5 bases, with 7 bases left in between. CDR3 size: 10 residues. The germline V gene has CDR1 DFQATT and CDR2 SNEGSKA (reference sequence). CDR3 amino acids: CSAPGYGYTF. CDR3 nucleotides: TGCAGTGCGCCAGGGTATGGCTACACCTTC.

The sample holds a few counts of this clone. V usage is TRBV5-1 and J usage is TRBJ2-7, with a weak D call TRBD1 (6 bases). This CDR3 region has 14 residues. Trimming left V 3 bases short and J 4 bases short, with 14 bases between. Germline V gene lookup returns CDR1 SGHRS and CDR2 YFSETQ. CDR3 amino acids: CASSSRLGGYEQYF. The DNA for the CDR3 is TGCGCCAGCAGCTCTCGCCTAGGGGGTTACGAGCAGTACTTC.

The chain uses TRBV9 and TRBJ2-2, with TRBD2 identical over 12 bases. V shed 3 bases and J 4 bases; nucleotides not matched to a gene: 13. CDR3 length: 19 amino acids. CDR1 and CDR2 from the germline V gene are SGDLS and YYNGEE. In DNA, the CDR3 is TGTGCCAGCAGCGGGGGACCTTATCGGACTAGCGGGGTCACCGGGGAGCTGTTTTTT. Protein sequence: CASSGGPYRTSGVTGELFF.

The chain carries TRBV15 and TRBJ1-5; D is unresolved. Germline lookup yields CDR1 LNHNV and CDR2 YYDKDF (reference sequence). The germline V and J ends were trimmed by 0 bases and 3 bases, with 9 bases remaining between them. The CDR3 is 15 amino acids. The CDR3 reads CATSRDQGSNQPQHF. CDR3 sequence (DNA): TGTGCCACCAGCAGAGATCAAGGTTCCAATCAGCCCCAGCATTTT.

The J gene is TRBJ1-6, the V gene TRBV7-3; D is unclear. Trimming shortened V by 3 bases and J by 2 bases, and 17 bases separated the two germline ends. This CDR3 contains 18 residues. CDR1 and CDR2 (germline): SGHTA, FQGTGA. CDR3 sequence: CASSFFSREATYNSPLHF. The CDR3 DNA sequence: TGTGCCAGCAGCTTTTTTTCTAGAGAGGCTACCTATAATTCACCCCTCCACTTT.

V is TRBV2 and J is TRBJ1-2; D ambiguous. The V gene's germline CDR1 is SNHLY and CDR2 FYNNEI. The CDR3 sequence is 14 residues long. V dropped 5 bases and J dropped 3 bases, with 13 bases sitting between them. The CDR3 DNA follows: TGTGCCAGCAGTCGACGGACGGATGACTATGGCTACACCTTC. This gives the protein CASSRRTDDYGYTF.

V is TRBV28 and J is TRBJ2-7; D unclear. This CDR3 is 13 amino acids long. CDR1 and CDR2 (germline): MDHEN, SYDVKM. V lost 3 bases and J 3 bases, leaving 9 bases between the germline ends. CDR3: CASSFPPDYEQYF. The CDR3 nucleotides read TGTGCCAGCAGTTTTCCGCCCGACTACGAGCAGTACTTC.

The gene calls are TRBV29-1 and TRBJ2-1; TRBD2 is a possible D gene (6 bases). The CDR3 totals 11 residues. Trimming left V 7 bases short and J 6 bases short, with 10 bases between. The germline V gene has CDR1 SQVTM and CDR2 ANQGSEA. Written as DNA, the CDR3 is TGCAGCGCAAGACTAGTCAATGAGCAGTTCTTC. As protein: CSARLVNEQFF.

J is TRBJ1-1 and V is TRBV19; D might be TRBD1 (5 bases). V shed 5 bases and J shed 6 bases, with 13 bases lying between them. The germline V gene has CDR1 LNHDA and CDR2 SQIVND (reference sequence). CDR3 size: 13 residues. The CDR3 sequence: CASSRAGWPEAFF. CDR3 DNA: TGTGCCAGTAGTCGGGCAGGGTGGCCTGAAGCTTTCTTT.

The chain employs TRBV19 and TRBJ2-2, with D uncertain. With 5 bases removed from V and 0 bases from J, the gap between germline ends came to 10 bases. Germline V gene lookup returns CDR1 LNHDA and CDR2 SQIVND (reference sequence). This CDR3 spans 15 amino acids. CDR3 amino acids: CASSFQFANTGELFF. For the CDR3, the DNA is TGTGCCAGTAGTTTCCAGTTCGCGAACACCGGGGAGCTGTTTTTT. Using reference TRBV19 and TRBJ2-2 for the parts outside the CDR3, the full variable domain is DGGITQSPKYLFRKEGQNVTLSCEQNLNHDAMYWYRQDPGQGLRLIYYSQIVNDFQKGDIAEGYSVSREKKESFPLTVTSAQKNPTAFYLCASSFQFANTGELFFGEGSRLTVL.

The rearrangement joins TRBV2 to TRBJ2-2; perhaps D is TRBD1 or TRBD2 (6 bases each). Trimming removed 5 bases at V and 6 bases at J, with 19 bases between. Looked up from germline, CDR1 is SNHLY and CDR2 is FYNNEI. This CDR3 comprises 16 residues. The CDR3 loop reads CASSMSGARGPGELFF. For the CDR3, the DNA is TGTGCCAGCAGTATGTCGGGGGCGCGAGGACCCGGGGAGCTGTTTTTT.

The chain joins TRBV7-9 to TRBJ2-7; D may correspond to TRBD1 or TRBD2 (5 bases each). The CDR3 has 15 residues. Germline V gives CDR1 SEHNR, CDR2 FQNEAQ (reference sequence). V lost 5 bases and J lost 6, with 20 bases in between. The CDR3 bases are TGTGCCAGCAGCCTAAGGCTAGGGGACGGTGGCGAGCAGTACTTC. Its protein is CASSLRLGDGGEQYF.

The gene calls are TRBV6-5 and TRBJ1-2; a possible D gene is TRBD1 (5 bases). Germline V gene sequence: CDR1 MNHEY, CDR2 SVGAGI. The CDR3 is made up of 14 amino acids. The ends were cut back, 5 bases at V and 5 bases at J, with 15 bases in the middle. CDR3 in amino acids: CASSQGRAEYGYTF. As DNA, the CDR3 is TGTGCCAGCAGTCAGGGCAGGGCCGAATATGGCTACACCTTC.

The V and J genes are TRBV6-5 and TRBJ2-7; TRBD2 agrees at 9 bases. The CDR3 loop spans 15 amino acids. Unmatched junction bases numbered 9, after V lost 7 bases and J lost 2 bases. CDR1 is MNHEY and CDR2 is SVGAGI in the germline V gene. CDR3 in DNA: TGTGCCAGCAAACTTTCTAGCGGGGCTCCCTACGAGCAGTACTTC. Translating gives CASKLSSGAPYEQYF.